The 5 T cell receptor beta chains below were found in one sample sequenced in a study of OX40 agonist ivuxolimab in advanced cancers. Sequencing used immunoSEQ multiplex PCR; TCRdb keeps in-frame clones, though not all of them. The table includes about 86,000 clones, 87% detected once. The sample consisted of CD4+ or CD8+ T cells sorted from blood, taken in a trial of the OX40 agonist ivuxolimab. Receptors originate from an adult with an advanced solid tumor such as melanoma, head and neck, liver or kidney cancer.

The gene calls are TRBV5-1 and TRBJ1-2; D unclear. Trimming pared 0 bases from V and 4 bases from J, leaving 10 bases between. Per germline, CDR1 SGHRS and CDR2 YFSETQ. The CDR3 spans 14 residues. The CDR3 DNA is TGCGCCAGCAGCTTGGGGTTGACAACCTATGGCTACACCTTC. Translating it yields CASSLGLTTYGYTF.

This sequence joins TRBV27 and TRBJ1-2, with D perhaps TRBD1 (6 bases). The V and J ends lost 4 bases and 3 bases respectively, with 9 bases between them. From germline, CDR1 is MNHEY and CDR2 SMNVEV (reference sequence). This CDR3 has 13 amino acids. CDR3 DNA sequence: TGTGCCAGCAGTTCTGGACAGCACTATGGCTACACCTTC. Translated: CASSSGQHYGYTF.

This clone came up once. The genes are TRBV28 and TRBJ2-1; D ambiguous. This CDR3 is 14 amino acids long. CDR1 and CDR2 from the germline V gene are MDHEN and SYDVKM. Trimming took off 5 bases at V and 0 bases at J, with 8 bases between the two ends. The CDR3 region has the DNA TGTGCCAGCAGTCCCCTCCTCTCCTACAATGAGCAGTTCTTC. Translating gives CASSPLLSYNEQFF.

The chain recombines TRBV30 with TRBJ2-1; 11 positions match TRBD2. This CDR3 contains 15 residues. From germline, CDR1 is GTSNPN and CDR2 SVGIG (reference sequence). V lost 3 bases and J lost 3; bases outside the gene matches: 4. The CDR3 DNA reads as TGTGCCTGGAGCCCTACTAGCGGGGGCTACAATGAGCAGTTCTTC. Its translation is CAWSPTSGGYNEQFF.

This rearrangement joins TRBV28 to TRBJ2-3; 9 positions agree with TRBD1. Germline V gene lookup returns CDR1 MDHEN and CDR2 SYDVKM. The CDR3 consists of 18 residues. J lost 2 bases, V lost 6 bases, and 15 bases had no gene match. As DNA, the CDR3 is TGTGCCAGCAGCTTAAGGGCACGCCGGGACAGGGACACAGATACGCAGTATTTT. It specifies CASSLRARRDRDTDTQYF.